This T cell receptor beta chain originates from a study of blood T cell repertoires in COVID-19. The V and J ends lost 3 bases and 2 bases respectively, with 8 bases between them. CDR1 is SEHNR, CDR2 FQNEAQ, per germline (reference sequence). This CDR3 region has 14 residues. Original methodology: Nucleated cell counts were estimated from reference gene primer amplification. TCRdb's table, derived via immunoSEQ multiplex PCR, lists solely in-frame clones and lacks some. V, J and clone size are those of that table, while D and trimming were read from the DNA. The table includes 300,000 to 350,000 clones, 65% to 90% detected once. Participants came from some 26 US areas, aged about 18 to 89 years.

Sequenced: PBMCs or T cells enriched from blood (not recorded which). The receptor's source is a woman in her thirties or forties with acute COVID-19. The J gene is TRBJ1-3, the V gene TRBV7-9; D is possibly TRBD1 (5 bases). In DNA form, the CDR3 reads TGTGCCAGCAGCTTGGAGACAGCTGGAAACACCATATATTTT. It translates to CASSLETAGNTIYF.